This T cell receptor (beta chain) derives from a study of patients with pleural tuberculosis. This clonotype was found many times. Trimming removed 3 bases from V and 1 base from J, with 18 bases in between. This CDR3 is built from 17 residues. The V gene's germline CDR1 is LNHDA and CDR2 SQIVND (reference sequence). In TCRdb, the reads were re-called with MiXCR into one record per CDR3 protein. The sample consists of 40,000 to 55,000 distinct CDR3 sequences, around 6.7% of them appearing once. The source of this sequence is a human donor with pleural tuberculosis. V and J are TRBV19 and TRBJ1-1, with D unresolved. The CDR3 region is CASSMPGIGGGNTEAFF. The CDR3 region has the DNA TGTGCCAGTAGTATGCCGGGGATAGGCGGTGGGAACACTGAAGCTTTCTTT.